The rows below give T cell receptor beta chains drawn from one sample of a study of cytomegalovirus exposure and HLA in healthy donors. The data were produced by immunoSEQ multiplex PCR, yet TCRdb's version contains in-frame clones alone and is incomplete. Of over 150,000 clones listed, over 70% were seen once; the top ten hold roughly 9%. The specimen sequenced was PBMCs. The source is a man between 18 and 29 years old in good health and CMV-seropositive. Both conserved end residues are part of each CDR3. Each record gives: V gene, CDR3 protein.

TRBV7-9,CASSLWTGAAGELFF
TRBV7-9,CASSNRVGTEAFF
TRBV7-9,CASSPGTGIYEQYF
TRBV6-6,CASSYGGTGELFF
TRBV7-2,CASSSGLAEPLFYEQYF
TRBV7-9,CASSLLSTEQETQYF
TRBV7-6,CASSSGQEMNTEAFF
TRBV4-2,CASSPRDRANTGELFF
TRBV5-1,CASSLEAGGGRTGELFF
TRBV11-2,CASSGISRQNTGELFF
TRBV6-1,CASSDHGTGVRELFF
TRBV2,CASSVGGVNTEAFF
TRBV6-6,CASSYLGTGGETQYF